This T cell receptor beta chain emerged from a study of post-analysis software for immune sequencing data (dated by TCRdb to about 2015). Context from the whole study: Recorded disease courses included relapsing-remitting, secondary progressive and progressive-relapsing multiple sclerosis, with some patients lacking subtype annotation. Patient repertoires were compared against roughly 12 previously published healthy control repertoires from donors aged about 6 to 26 years. A subset of samples was prepared in parallel using single-end sample barcoding, then pooled and co-amplified after Illumina adapter ligation. Overall results and qualifications from the work: The multiple sclerosis patient group was slightly younger than the control group. Compared with controls, multiple sclerosis patients had significantly lower normalized Chao1 diversity, a finding suggesting substantial peripheral T-cell clonal expansion. Significantly higher frequencies in patients than in controls were found for roughly 5 TRBV segments, including TRBV5-6, TRBV5-1 and TRBV20-1. When samples were clustered directly using the F measure, samples prepared in the same batch co-clustered strongly, which prompted a batch-effect correction.

A word on this clonotype: Its antigen is currently not known. No base quality information exists; no much larger clone differs at one position.

Receptors were amplified or captured by PCR. TCRdb names Illumina HiSeq 2500 as the instrument used. To reduce PCR and sequencing biases, unique molecular identifiers were incorporated into the TCR beta cDNA libraries. Roughly 500,000 cDNA molecules were obtained for every 1 to 10 million input T cells, so each molecule roughly corresponded to one T cell. The same protocol used for the earlier healthy control dataset was applied to prepare and sequence the patient libraries. Within a given batch, samples were prepared together, multiplexed and sequenced on the same HiSeq lane. The authors processed their data as follows. MIGEC was used to process the raw barcoded reads, and molecular identifier groups with only a single read were discarded before consensus assembly and CDR3 extraction. Clonotype tables were post-analysed with VDJtools, and diversity was normalized by down-sampling all datasets to the smallest sample size. Repertoire overlap clustering matched CDR3 amino acid but not nucleotide sequences to correct batch-related cross-sample contamination. TCRdb reprocessed the public reads (quality trimming at Q25 with fastp, clone calling with MiXCR) and kept in-frame beta chains. Records with the same CDR3 protein are collapsed into one entry carrying the most frequent genes and DNA. The V and J calls reflect TCRdb's pipeline rather than the authors' work. The sample records hundreds of thousands of distinct CDR3 sequences, approximately 59% of which are singletons. Together, the top ten hold roughly 10% of the sample.

Taken from the germline V gene (reference sequence), the CDR1 and CDR2 loops are MNHNY and SVGAGI. CDR3 length: 14 amino acids, cysteine to phenylalanine. The retained sequence is limited to the CDR3, 42 bases, with the frame set at the first base. Trimming accounts for 5 bases at V and 0 bases at J, while the number of junction bases matched to no gene is 4. TCR beta repertoires were profiled from peripheral blood of more than ten young patients with multiple sclerosis to demonstrate the VDJtools post-analysis software. The multiple sclerosis patients were children and adolescents ranging in age from roughly 6 to 15 years.

The clonotype was recovered from a girl aged 2 to 10 with multiple sclerosis. The chain links TRBV6-6 with TRBJ2-7, with 7 bases aligning to TRBD1. The sample consisted of blood. The nucleotide sequence reads TGTGCCAGCAGTCCGACAGGGAACTCCTACGAGCAGTACTTC. Translated, it reads CASSPTGNSYEQYF.